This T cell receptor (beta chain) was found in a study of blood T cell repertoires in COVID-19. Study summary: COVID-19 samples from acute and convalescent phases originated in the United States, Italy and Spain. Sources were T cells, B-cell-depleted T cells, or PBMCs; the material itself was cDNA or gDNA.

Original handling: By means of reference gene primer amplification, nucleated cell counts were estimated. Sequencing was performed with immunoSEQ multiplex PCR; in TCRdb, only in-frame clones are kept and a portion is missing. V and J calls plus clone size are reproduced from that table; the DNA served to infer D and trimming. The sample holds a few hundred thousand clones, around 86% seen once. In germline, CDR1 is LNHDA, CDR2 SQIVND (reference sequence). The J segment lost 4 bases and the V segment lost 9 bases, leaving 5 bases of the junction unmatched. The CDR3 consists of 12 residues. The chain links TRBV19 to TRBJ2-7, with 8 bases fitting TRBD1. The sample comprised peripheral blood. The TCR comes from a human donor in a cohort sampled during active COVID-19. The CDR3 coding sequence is TGTGCCAGGCAGGGGGCTCCTTACGAGCAGTACTTC. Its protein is CARQGAPYEQYF.